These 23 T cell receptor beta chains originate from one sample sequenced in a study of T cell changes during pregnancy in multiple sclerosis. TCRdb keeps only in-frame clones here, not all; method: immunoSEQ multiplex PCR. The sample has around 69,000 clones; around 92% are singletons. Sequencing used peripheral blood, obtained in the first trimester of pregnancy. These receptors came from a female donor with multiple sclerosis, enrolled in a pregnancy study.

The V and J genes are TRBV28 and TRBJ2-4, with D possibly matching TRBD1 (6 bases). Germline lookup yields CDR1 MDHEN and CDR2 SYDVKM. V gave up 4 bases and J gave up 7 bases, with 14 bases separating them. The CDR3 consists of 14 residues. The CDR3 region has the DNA TGTGCCAGCAGTTCTCGGACAGTTGGGAACATTCAGTACTTC. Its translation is CASSSRTVGNIQYF. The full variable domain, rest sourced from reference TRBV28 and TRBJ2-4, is DVKVTQSSRYLVKRTGEKVFLECVQDMDHENMFWYRQDPGLGLRLIYFSYDVKMKEKGDIPEGYSVSREKKERFSLILESASTNQTSMYLCASSSRTVGNIQYFGAGTRLSVL.

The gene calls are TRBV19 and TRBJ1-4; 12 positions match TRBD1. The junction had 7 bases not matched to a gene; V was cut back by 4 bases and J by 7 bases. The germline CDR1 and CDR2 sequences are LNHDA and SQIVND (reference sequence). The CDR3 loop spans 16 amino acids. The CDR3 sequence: CASSNRDRGRSEKLFF. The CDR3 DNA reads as TGTGCCAGTAGTAACCGGGACAGGGGGCGAAGTGAAAAACTGTTTTTT.

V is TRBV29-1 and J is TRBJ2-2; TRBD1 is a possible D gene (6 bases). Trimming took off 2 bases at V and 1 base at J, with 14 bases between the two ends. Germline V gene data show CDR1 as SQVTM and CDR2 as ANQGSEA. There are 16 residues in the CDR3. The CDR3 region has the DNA TGCAGCGTTGAACCGATCCCGGGACAGAACACCGGGGAGCTGTTTTTT. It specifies CSVEPIPGQNTGELFF.

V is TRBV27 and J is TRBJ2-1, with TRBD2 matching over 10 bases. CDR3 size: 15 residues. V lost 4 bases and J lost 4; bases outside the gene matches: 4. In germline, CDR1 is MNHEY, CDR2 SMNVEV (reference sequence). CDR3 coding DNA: TGTGCCAGCAGTTATGGGACTAGCGTTTACAATGAGCAGTTCTTC. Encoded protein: CASSYGTSVYNEQFF.

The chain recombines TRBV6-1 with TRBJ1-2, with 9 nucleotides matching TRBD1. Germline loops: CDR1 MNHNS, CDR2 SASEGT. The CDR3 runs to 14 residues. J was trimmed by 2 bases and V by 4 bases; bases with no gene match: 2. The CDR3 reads CASSGTGENYGYTF. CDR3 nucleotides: TGTGCCAGCAGTGGGACAGGGGAAAACTATGGCTACACCTTC.

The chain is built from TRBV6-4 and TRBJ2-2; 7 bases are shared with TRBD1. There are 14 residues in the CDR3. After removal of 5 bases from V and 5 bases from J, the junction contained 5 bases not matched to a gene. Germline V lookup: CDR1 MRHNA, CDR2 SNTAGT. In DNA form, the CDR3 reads TGTGCCAGCAGTCGACAGGGAGCTACCGGGGAGCTGTTTTTT. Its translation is CASSRQGATGELFF.

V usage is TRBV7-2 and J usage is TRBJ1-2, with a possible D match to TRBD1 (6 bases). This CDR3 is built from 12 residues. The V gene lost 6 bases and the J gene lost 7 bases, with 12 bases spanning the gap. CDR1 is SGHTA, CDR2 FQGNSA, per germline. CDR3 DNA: TGTGCCAGCAGGGAGGGGGAGGGTGGCTACACCTTC. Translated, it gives CASREGEGGYTF.

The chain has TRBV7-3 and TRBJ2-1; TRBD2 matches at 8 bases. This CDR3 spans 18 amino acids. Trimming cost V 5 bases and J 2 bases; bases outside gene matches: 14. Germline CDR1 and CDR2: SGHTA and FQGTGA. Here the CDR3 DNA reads TGTGCCAGCAGCCCCCACTTGATGGCGGGAGGTACCTACAATGAGCAGTTCTTC. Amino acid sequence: CASSPHLMAGGTYNEQFF.

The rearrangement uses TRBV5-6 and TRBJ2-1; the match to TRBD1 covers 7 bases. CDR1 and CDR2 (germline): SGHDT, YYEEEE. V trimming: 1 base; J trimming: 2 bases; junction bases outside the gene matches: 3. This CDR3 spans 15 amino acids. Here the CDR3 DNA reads TGTGCCAGCAGCTTGAACAGGGGCCCCTACAATGAGCAGTTCTTC. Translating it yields CASSLNRGPYNEQFF.

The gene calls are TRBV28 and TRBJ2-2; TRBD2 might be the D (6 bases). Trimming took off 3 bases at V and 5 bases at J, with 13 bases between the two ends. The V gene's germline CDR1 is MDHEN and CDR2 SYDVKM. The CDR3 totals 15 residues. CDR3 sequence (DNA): TGTGCCAGCAGTTTCGGGGGAGTTCAGACCGGGGAGCTGTTTTTT. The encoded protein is CASSFGGVQTGELFF.

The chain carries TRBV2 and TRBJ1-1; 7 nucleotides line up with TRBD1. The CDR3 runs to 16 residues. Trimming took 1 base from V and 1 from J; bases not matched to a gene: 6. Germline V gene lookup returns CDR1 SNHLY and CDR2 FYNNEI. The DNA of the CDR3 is TGTGCCAGCAGTGAAGAGAAGGGACAGACGAACACTGAAGCTTTCTTT. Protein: CASSEEKGQTNTEAFF.

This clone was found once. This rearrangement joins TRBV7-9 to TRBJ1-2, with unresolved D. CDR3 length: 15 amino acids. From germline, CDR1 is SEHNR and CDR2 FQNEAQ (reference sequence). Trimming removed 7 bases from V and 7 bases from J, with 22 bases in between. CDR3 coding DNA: TGTGCCAGCACCCCCATCCCGGCCTCGGAGACTGGCTACACCTTC. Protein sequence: CASTPIPASETGYTF.

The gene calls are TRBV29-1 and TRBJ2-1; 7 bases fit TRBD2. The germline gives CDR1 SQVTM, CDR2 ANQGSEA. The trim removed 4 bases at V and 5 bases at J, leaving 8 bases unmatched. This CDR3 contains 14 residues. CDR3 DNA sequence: TGCAGCGTTGTTGGATTTGCGGGGGACAATGAGCAGTTCTTC. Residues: CSVVGFAGDNEQFF.

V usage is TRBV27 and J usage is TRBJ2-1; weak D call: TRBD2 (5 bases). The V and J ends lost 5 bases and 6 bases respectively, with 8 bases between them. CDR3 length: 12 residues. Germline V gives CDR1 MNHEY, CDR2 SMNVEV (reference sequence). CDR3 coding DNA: TGTGCCAGCAGTGACGGAGGCAATGAGCAGTTCTTC. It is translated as CASSDGGNEQFF.

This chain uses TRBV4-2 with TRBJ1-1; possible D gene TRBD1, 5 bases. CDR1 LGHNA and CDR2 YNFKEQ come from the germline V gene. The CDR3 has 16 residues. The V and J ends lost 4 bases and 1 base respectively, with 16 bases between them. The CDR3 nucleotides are TGTGCCAGCAGCCCTAAGGAGGGGCAAGGGAACACTGAAGCTTTCTTT. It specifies CASSPKEGQGNTEAFF.

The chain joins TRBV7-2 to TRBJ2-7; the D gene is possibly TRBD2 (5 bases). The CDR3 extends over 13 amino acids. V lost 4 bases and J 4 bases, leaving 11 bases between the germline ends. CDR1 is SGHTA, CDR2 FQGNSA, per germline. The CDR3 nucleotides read TGTGCCAGCAGCTCCATACGAGGGTACGAGCAGTACTTC. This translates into CASSSIRGYEQYF. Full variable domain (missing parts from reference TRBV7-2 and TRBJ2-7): GAGVSQSPSNKVTEKGKDVELRCDPISGHTALYWYRQSLGQGLEFLIYFQGNSAPDKSGLPSDRFSAERTGGSVSTLTIQRTQQEDSAVYLCASSSIRGYEQYFGPGTRLTVT.

The CDR3 protein is CASSSWDRVNYGYTF. CDR3 sequence (DNA): TGTGCCAGCAGCTCGTGGGACAGGGTCAACTATGGCTACACCTTC. The V and J genes are TRBV5-6 and TRBJ1-2; 9 bases match TRBD1. CDR1 is SGHDT, CDR2 YYEEEE, per germline. J was trimmed by 2 bases and V by 3 bases; bases with no gene match: 5. This CDR3 is 15 amino acids long.

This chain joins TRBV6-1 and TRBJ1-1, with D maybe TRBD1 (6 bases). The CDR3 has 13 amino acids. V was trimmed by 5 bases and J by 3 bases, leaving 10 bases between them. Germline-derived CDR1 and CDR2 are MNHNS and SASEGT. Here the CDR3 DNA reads TGTGCCAGCAGTCCCCAGGGGTACACTGAAGCTTTCTTT. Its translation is CASSPQGYTEAFF.

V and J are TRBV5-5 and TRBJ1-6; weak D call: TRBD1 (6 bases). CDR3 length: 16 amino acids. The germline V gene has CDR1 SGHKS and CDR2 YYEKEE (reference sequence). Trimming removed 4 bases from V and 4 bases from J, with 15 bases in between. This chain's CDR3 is CASSETGRGYNSPLHF. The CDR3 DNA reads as TGTGCCAGCAGCGAAACAGGGAGGGGATATAATTCACCCCTCCACTTT.

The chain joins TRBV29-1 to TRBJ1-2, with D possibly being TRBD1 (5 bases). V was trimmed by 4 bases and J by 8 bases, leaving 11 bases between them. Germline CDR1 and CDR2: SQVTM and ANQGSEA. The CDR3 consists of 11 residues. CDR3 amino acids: CSVGGARGYTF. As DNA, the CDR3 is TGCAGCGTTGGGGGCGCAAGGGGCTACACCTTC. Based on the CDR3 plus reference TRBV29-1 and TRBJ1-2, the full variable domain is SAVISQKPSRDICQRGTSLTIQCQVDSQVTMMFWYRQQPGQSLTLIATANQGSEATYESGFVIDKFPISRPNLTFSTLTVSNMSPEDSSIYLCSVGGARGYTFGSGTRLTVV.

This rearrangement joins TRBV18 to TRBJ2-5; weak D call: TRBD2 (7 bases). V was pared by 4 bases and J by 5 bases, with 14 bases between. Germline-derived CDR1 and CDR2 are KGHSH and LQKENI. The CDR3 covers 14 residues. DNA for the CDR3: TGTGCCAGCTCACTTGGACTAGGGGGTGAGACCCAGTACTTC. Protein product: CASSLGLGGETQYF.

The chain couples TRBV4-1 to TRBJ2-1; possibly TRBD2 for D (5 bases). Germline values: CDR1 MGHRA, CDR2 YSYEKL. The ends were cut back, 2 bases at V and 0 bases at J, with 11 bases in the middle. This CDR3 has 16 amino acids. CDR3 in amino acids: CASSQKGGFSYNEQFF. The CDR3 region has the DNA TGCGCCAGCAGCCAAAAAGGCGGGTTCTCCTACAATGAGCAGTTCTTC.

As DNA, the CDR3 is TGTGCCAGCAGCCCACAGACTAGCGTTAGCACAGATACGCAGTATTTT. It is translated as CASSPQTSVSTDTQYF. The chain carries TRBV7-2 and TRBJ2-3; the match to TRBD2 covers 8 bases. This CDR3 is built from 16 residues. The V and J ends lost 5 bases and 0 bases, in that order; junction bases with no gene match: 7. Germline V gives CDR1 SGHTA, CDR2 FQGNSA.